This TCR beta chain originates from a study of regulatory T cells in long-lasting Graves disease. On the study more broadly: Graves' patients (newly diagnosed) had been on antithyroid drugs under 3 months. Points from the study as a whole: Among samples with persistent disease, TRBV28, TRBJ1-2 and TRBJ2-5 were favored.

Through Arm-PCR of CDR3 regions and iRepertoire HTBI primers, TCR beta libraries were built. TCRdb recomputed calls from the multiplex PCR reads with MiXCR, one row per CDR3 protein. The sample lists some 500,000 distinct CDR3 sequences; more than 15% were seen once. The V gene's germline CDR1 is GTSNPN and CDR2 SVGIG (reference sequence). Trimming pared 0 bases from V and 10 bases from J, leaving 4 bases between. The CDR3 runs to 11 residues. This clonotype has at least ten counts. Its antigen is not known. The time point denotes: newly diagnosed GD, antithyroid drugs for less than 3 months. From PBMCs, RNA was extracted and then used to make the TCR library. Those enrolled as patients came out of an endocrinology department in Xi'an, China. Separately, the same data were catalogued under a study of T cells in Graves' hyperthyroidism and ophthalmopathy.

This receptor was obtained from a woman aged 40-60 years with Graves disease. Material: peripheral blood mononuclear cells (PBMCs), obtained at new diagnosis, from a patient treated with antithyroid drugs. V and J are TRBV30 and TRBJ1-6; D not resolved. The CDR3 here is CAWSVQSPLHF. CDR3 bases: TGTGCCTGGAGTGTACAGTCACCCCTCCACTTT.